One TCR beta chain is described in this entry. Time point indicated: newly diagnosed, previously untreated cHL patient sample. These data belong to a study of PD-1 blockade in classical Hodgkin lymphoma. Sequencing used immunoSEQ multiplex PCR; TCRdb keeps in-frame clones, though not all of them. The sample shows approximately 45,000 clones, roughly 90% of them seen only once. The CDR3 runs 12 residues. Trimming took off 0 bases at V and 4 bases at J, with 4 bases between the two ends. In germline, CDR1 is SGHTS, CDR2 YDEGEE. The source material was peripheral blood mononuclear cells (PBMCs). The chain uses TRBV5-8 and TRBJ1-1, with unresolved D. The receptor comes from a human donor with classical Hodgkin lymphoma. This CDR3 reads CASSLGTTEAFF. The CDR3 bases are TGTGCCAGCAGCTTGGGTACCACTGAAGCTTTCTTT.